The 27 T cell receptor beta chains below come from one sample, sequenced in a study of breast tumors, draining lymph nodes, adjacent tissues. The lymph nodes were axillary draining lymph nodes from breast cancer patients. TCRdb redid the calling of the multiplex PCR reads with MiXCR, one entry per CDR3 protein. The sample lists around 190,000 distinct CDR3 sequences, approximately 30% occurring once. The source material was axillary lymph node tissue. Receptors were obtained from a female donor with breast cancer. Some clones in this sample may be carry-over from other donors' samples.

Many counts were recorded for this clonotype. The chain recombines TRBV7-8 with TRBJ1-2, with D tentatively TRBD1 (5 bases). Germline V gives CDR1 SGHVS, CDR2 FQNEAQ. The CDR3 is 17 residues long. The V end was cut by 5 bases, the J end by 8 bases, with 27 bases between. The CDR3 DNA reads TGTGCCAGCAGCCTCCAGCTGAGGGACCTACGTTTAGAGGGCTACACCTTC. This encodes CASSLQLRDLRLEGYTF.

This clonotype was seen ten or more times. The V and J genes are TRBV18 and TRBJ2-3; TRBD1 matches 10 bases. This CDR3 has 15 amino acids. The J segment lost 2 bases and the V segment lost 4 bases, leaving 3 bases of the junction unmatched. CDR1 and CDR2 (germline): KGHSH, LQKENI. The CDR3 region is CASSLGTGVTDTQYF. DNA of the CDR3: TGTGCCAGCTCACTCGGGACAGGGGTCACAGATACGCAGTATTTT.

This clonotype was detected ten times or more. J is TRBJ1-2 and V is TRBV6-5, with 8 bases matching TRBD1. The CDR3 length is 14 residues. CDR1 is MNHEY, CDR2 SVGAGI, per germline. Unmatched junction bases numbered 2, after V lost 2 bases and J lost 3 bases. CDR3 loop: CASSYGQGHYGYTF. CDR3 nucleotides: TGTGCCAGCAGTTACGGACAGGGACACTATGGCTACACCTTC.

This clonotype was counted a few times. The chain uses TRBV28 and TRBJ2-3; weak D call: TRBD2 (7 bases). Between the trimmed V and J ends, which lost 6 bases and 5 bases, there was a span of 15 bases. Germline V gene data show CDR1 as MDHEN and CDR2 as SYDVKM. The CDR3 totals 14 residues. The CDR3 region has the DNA TGTGCCAGCAGCATGGGGGGGCGGAAAGATACGCAGTATTTT. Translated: CASSMGGRKDTQYF.

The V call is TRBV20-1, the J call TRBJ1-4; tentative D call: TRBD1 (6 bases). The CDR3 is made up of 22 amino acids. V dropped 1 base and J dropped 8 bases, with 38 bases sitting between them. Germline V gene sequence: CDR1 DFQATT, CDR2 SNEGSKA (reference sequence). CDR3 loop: CSARGRGGQPPTLLLLGEKLFF. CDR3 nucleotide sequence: TGCAGTGCTAGAGGCAGGGGCGGCCAGCCCCCCACCCTACTACTGTTAGGGGAAAAACTGTTTTTT.

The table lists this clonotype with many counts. This CDR3 reads CASSVGQGVSGANVLTF. The CDR3 DNA sequence: TGTGCCAGCAGCGTAGGACAGGGAGTCTCTGGGGCCAACGTCCTGACTTTC. The chain links TRBV9 to TRBJ2-6, with 7 bases aligning to TRBD1. This CDR3 has 17 amino acids. Germline V CDR1 and CDR2: SGDLS, YYNGEE. The junction had 3 bases not matched to a gene; V was cut back by 0 bases and J by 0 bases. Drawing the rest from reference TRBV9 and TRBJ2-6, the complete variable domain is DSGVTQTPKHLITATGQRVTLRCSPRSGDLSVYWYQQSLDQGLQFLIQYYNGEERAKGNILERFSAQQFPDLHSELNLSSLELGDSALYFCASSVGQGVSGANVLTFGAGSRLTVL.

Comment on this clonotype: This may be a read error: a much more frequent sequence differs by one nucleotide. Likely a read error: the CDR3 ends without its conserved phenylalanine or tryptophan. The CDR3 loop is CASIGGSSETQYL. The CDR3 DNA reads as TGTGCCAGCATAGGGGGTTCATCAGAGACCCAGTACCTC. The V and J genes are TRBV6-1 and TRBJ2-5; maybe TRBD1 (6 bases). V shed 7 bases and J shed 4 bases, with 13 bases lying between them. The CDR3 length is 13 residues. Germline CDR1 MNHNS, CDR2 SASEGT.

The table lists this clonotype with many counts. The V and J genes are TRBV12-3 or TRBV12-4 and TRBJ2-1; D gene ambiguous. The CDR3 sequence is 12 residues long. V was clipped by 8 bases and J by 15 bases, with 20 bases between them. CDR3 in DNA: TGTGCCAGCTTCAGTAGAGCCGCGGCGGCGTTCTTC. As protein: CASFSRAAAAFF.

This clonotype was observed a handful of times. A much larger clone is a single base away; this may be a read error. The CDR3 region has the DNA TGTGCCAGCAGCTTAGCTCAGGGACAGCAAGAGACCCAGCACTTC. It yields the protein CASSLAQGQQETQHF. V and J are TRBV7-9 and TRBJ2-5, with 7 bases aligning to TRBD1. Germline assignment: CDR1 SEHNR and CDR2 FQNEAQ (reference sequence). This CDR3 is 15 amino acids long.

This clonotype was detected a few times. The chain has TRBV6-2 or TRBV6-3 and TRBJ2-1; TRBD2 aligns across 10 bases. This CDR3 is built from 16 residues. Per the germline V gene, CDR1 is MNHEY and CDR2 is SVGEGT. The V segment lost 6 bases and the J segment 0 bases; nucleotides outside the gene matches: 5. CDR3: CASRHPSGSSYNEQFF. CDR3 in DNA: TGTGCCAGCAGACACCCTAGCGGGAGCTCCTACAATGAGCAGTTCTTC.

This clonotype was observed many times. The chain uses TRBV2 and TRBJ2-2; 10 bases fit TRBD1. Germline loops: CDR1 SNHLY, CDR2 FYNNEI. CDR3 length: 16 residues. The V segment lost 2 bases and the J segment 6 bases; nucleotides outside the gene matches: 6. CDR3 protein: CASSEYGTGVSGELFF. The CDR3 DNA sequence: TGTGCCAGCAGTGAATATGGGACAGGGGTTTCCGGGGAGCTGTTTTTT.

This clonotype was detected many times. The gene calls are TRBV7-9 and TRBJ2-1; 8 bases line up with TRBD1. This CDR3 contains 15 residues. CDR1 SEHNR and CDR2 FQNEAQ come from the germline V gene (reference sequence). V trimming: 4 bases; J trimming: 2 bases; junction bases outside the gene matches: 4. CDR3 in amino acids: CASSSDRGPYNEQFF. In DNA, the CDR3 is TGTGCCAGCAGCTCCGACAGGGGACCCTACAATGAGCAGTTCTTC.

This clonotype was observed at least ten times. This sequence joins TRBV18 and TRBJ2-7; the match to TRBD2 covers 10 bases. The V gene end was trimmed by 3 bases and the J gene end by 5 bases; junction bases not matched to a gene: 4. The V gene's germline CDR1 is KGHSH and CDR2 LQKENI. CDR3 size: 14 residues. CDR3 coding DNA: TGTGCCAGCTCACCTCAGCGGGAGGGGAACGAGCAGTACTTC. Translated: CASSPQREGNEQYF.

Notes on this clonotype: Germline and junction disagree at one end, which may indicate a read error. Here the CDR3 reads CASSALTSGSGPSTDPQYF. The CDR3 DNA reads as TGTGCCAGCAGTGCCCTGACTAGCGGGAGCGGACCTAGCACAGATCCGCAGTATTTT. The genes are TRBV25-1 and TRBJ2-3; 12 bases line up with TRBD2. The CDR3 is 19 amino acids. Per germline, CDR1 MGHDK and CDR2 SYGVNS.

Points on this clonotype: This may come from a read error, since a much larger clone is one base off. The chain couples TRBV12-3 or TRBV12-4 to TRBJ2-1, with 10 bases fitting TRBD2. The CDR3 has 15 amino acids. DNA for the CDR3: TGTGCCAGCCGTTTAAGCAGCGGGGGGGCTCATGAGCAGTTCTTC. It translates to CASRLSSGGAHEQFF.

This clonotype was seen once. As DNA, the CDR3 is TGTGCCAGCAGCTTAACTAGCGGGGCAAATGAAAAACTGTTTTTT. Its translation: CASSLTSGANEKLFF. J is TRBJ1-4 and V is TRBV7-6; D possibly corresponds to TRBD1 (5 bases). Germline V gene data show CDR1 as SGHVS and CDR2 as FNYEAQ. Trimming took 2 bases from V and 5 from J, leaving 12 bases between them. The CDR3 extends over 15 amino acids. The full variable domain, with the rest looked up from reference TRBV7-6 and TRBJ1-4, is GAGVSQSPRYKVTKRGQDVALRCDPISGHVSLYWYRQALGQGPEFLTYFNYEAQQDKSGLPNDRFSAERPEGSISTLTIQRTEQRDSAMYRCASSLTSGANEKLFFGSGTQLSVL.

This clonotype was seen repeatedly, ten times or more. CDR3 DNA: TGTGCCAGCAGCGGGACAGGGAAGCATCAGCCCCAGCATTTT. Translation: CASSGTGKHQPQHF. The V and J genes are TRBV11-2 and TRBJ1-5; 9 nucleotides agree with TRBD1. The CDR3 is made up of 14 amino acids. J was trimmed by 5 bases and V by 5 bases; bases with no gene match: 4. Germline CDR1 and CDR2: SGHAT and FQNNGV.

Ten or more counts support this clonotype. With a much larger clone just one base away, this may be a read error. CDR3 sequence: CASSGGLEQYF. The CDR3 nucleotides are TGTGCCAGCAGTGGGGGACTCGAGCAGTACTTC. This chain links TRBV25-1 with TRBJ2-7; a weak D match, TRBD2 (6 bases). Germline V gives CDR1 MGHDK, CDR2 SYGVNS. Trimming left V 4 bases short and J 6 bases short, with 7 bases between. CDR3 length equals 11 residues.

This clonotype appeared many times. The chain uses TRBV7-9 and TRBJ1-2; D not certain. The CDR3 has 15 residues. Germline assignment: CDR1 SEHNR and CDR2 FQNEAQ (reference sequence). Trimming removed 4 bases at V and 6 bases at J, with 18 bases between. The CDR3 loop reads CASSSRTTTVNGYTF. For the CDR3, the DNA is TGTGCCAGCAGCTCTAGGACCACGACCGTCAATGGCTACACCTTC.

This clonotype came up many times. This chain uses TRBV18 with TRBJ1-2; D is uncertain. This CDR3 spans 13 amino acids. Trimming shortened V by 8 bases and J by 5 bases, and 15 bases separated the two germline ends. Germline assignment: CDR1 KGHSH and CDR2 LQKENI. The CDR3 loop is CASAYDTVYGYTF. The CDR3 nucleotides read TGTGCCAGCGCGTACGACACGGTTTATGGCTACACCTTC.

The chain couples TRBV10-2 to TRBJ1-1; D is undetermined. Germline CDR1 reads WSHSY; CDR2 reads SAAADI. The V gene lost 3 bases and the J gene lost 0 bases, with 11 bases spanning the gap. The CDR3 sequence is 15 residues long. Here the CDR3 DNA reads TGCGCCAGCAGTGACCACACAGTGCTGAACACTGAAGCTTTCTTT. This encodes CASSDHTVLNTEAFF.

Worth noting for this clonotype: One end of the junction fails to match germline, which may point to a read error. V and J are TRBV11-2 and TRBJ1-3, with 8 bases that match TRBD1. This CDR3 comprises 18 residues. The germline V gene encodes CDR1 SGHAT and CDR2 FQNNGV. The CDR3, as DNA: TGTACCAGCAGCTTCCGTCGGGACAGGATTTTATCTGGGAACACCATATATTTT. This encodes CTSSFRRDRILSGNTIYF.

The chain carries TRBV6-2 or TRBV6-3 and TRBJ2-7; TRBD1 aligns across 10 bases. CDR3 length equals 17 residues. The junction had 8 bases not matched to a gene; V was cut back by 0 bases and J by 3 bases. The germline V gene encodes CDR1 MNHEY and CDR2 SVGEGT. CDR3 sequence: CASSYSLGQGLDYEQYF. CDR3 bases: TGTGCCAGCAGTTACTCCTTGGGACAGGGGCTGGACTACGAGCAGTACTTC.

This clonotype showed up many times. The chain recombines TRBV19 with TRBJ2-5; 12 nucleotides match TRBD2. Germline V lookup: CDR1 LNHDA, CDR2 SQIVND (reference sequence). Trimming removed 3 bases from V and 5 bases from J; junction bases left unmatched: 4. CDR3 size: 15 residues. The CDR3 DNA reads TGTGCCAGTAGTATTCAGACTAGCGGGAGTGAGACCCAGTACTTC. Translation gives CASSIQTSGSETQYF.

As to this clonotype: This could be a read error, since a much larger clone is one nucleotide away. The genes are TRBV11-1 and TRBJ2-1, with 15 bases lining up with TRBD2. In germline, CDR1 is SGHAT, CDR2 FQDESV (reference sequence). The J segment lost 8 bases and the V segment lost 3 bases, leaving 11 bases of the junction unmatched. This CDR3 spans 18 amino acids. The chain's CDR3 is CASSLGLAGGPSTDEQFF. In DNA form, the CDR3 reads TGTGCCAGCAGCTTGGGACTAGCGGGGGGACCATCGACCGATGAGCAGTTCTTC.

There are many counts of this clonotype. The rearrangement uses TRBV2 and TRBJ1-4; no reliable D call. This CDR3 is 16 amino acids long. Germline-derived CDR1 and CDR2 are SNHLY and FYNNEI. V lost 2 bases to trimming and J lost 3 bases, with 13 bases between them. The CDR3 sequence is CASSEYRTPANEKLFF. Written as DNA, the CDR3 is TGTGCCAGCAGTGAATACCGCACACCAGCTAATGAAAAACTGTTTTTT.

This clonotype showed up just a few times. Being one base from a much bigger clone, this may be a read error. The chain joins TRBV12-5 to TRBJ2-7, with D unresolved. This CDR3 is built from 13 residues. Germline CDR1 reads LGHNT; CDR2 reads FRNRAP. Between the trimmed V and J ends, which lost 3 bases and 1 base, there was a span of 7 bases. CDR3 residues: CASGFVASYEQYF. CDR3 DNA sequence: TGTGCTAGTGGTTTCGTGGCGTCCTACGAGCAGTACTTC.